This is a list of T cell receptor beta chains from one sample in a study of early T cells in non-severe SARS-CoV-2 infection. TCRdb reprocessed the 5' RACE reads via MiXCR and lists one record per CDR3 protein. The table lists roughly 35,000 distinct CDR3 sequences, about 9.9% of them singletons, with approximately 13% in the top ten. Sequencing input: whole blood. These TCRs come from an adult who was a healthcare worker with PCR-confirmed SARS-CoV-2 infection or an uninfected control (not recorded which). The CDR3 runs from the conserved cysteine through the conserved F or W. Each record gives: V gene, J gene, CDR3 protein.

V gene: TRBV6-2/TRBV6-3; J gene: TRBJ1-2; CDR3 protein: CASSNQGVRGYTF
V gene: TRBV6-4; J gene: TRBJ2-7; CDR3 protein: CASCLRGYEQYF
V gene: TRBV11-1; J gene: TRBJ2-5; CDR3 protein: CASINSGGPSETQYF
V gene: TRBV10-1; J gene: TRBJ2-3; CDR3 protein: CASRGEITDTQYF
V gene: TRBV7-3; J gene: TRBJ2-1; CDR3 protein: CASSLFPGVASKMNEQFF
V gene: TRBV7-2; J gene: TRBJ2-2; CDR3 protein: CASSLTSTNGGELFF
V gene: TRBV19; J gene: TRBJ1-5; CDR3 protein: CATNGQGVQPQHF
V gene: TRBV7-3; J gene: TRBJ2-5; CDR3 protein: CASASGGRGQETQYF
V gene: TRBV7-9; J gene: TRBJ1-1; CDR3 protein: CAGITTGGETEAFF
V gene: TRBV6-5; J gene: TRBJ2-7; CDR3 protein: CASGGTGGEQYF
V gene: TRBV7-9; J gene: TRBJ2-2; CDR3 protein: CASGGQGRTGELFF
V gene: TRBV11-3; J gene: TRBJ2-1; CDR3 protein: CASSKGGRSEQFF
V gene: TRBV7-6; J gene: TRBJ2-3; CDR3 protein: CASSFRLAGGDTQYF
V gene: TRBV2; J gene: TRBJ1-5; CDR3 protein: CASTGEGGSGNQPQHF
V gene: TRBV20-1; J gene: TRBJ2-5; CDR3 protein: CSARVQGYQETQYF
V gene: TRBV3-1; J gene: TRBJ2-3; CDR3 protein: CASSPRGRAFTDTQYF
V gene: TRBV30; J gene: TRBJ2-3; CDR3 protein: CAWSWRRDTQYF
V gene: TRBV6-6; J gene: TRBJ2-3; CDR3 protein: CASSYGGRTSGVDTQYF
V gene: TRBV5-1; J gene: TRBJ2-7; CDR3 protein: CASSLPTGYEQYF
V gene: TRBV5-4; J gene: TRBJ1-6; CDR3 protein: CASSRVASYNSPLHF
V gene: TRBV6-2/TRBV6-3; J gene: TRBJ2-7; CDR3 protein: CASSRWDREFRYEQYF
V gene: TRBV5-4; J gene: TRBJ1-3; CDR3 protein: CASSGDSGNTIYF
V gene: TRBV5-1; J gene: TRBJ2-1; CDR3 protein: CASSLAVGNNEQFF
V gene: TRBV18; J gene: TRBJ2-7; CDR3 protein: CASSPPSGPTRGEQYF
V gene: TRBV25-1; J gene: TRBJ1-4; CDR3 protein: CASSRGTGGSGVKLFF
V gene: TRBV5-1; J gene: TRBJ2-3; CDR3 protein: CASSLLLAGVDTQYF
V gene: TRBV10-2; J gene: TRBJ2-7; CDR3 protein: CASSDYFGRDEQYF
V gene: TRBV11-2; J gene: TRBJ2-7; CDR3 protein: CASSADRGRTYEQYF
V gene: TRBV12-3/TRBV12-4; J gene: TRBJ1-4; CDR3 protein: CASSRQGGEKLFF
V gene: TRBV20-1; J gene: TRBJ2-3; CDR3 protein: CSAGLAGTSGTDTQYF
V gene: TRBV20-1; J gene: TRBJ1-3; CDR3 protein: CSARETGFGNTIYF
V gene: TRBV12-3/TRBV12-4; J gene: TRBJ1-6; CDR3 protein: CASTHVGGANSPLHF
V gene: TRBV12-3/TRBV12-4; J gene: TRBJ1-1; CDR3 protein: CASSPGYTEAFF
V gene: TRBV30; J gene: TRBJ1-6; CDR3 protein: CAWSSGQEVSPLHF
V gene: TRBV30; J gene: TRBJ2-3; CDR3 protein: CAWSVRSGTDTQYF
V gene: TRBV4-2; J gene: TRBJ1-5; CDR3 protein: CASSQDHRGASNQPQHF
V gene: TRBV12-3/TRBV12-4; J gene: TRBJ2-7; CDR3 protein: CASSLVFRGDEQYF
V gene: TRBV29-1; J gene: TRBJ1-3; CDR3 protein: CSARFSSGNTIYF
V gene: TRBV6-5; J gene: TRBJ2-2; CDR3 protein: CASSYGDRNTGELFF
V gene: TRBV5-5; J gene: TRBJ2-1; CDR3 protein: CASSLSSGSYNEQFF
V gene: TRBV20-1; J gene: TRBJ2-1; CDR3 protein: CSARDGRTGEGEQFF
V gene: TRBV27; J gene: TRBJ2-1; CDR3 protein: CASRKDRGIYEQFF
V gene: TRBV4-3; J gene: TRBJ1-3; CDR3 protein: CASSQVRTSGNTIYF
V gene: TRBV20-1; J gene: TRBJ1-4; CDR3 protein: CSARPRTGGELFF
V gene: TRBV10-3; J gene: TRBJ2-3; CDR3 protein: CAISESVADTQYF
V gene: TRBV11-2; J gene: TRBJ2-7; CDR3 protein: CATGTSAYEQYF
V gene: TRBV20-1; J gene: TRBJ2-7; CDR3 protein: CSATWDRGYEQYF
V gene: TRBV11-3; J gene: TRBJ2-7; CDR3 protein: CASSLEAGGAYEQYF
V gene: TRBV5-1; J gene: TRBJ1-3; CDR3 protein: CASSRDGSSGNTIYF
V gene: TRBV7-9; J gene: TRBJ2-2; CDR3 protein: CASSLKNGRTGELFF
V gene: TRBV12-3/TRBV12-4; J gene: TRBJ2-7; CDR3 protein: CASSSSGQGFYEQYF
V gene: TRBV6-5; J gene: TRBJ1-2; CDR3 protein: CASSETVNYGYTF
V gene: TRBV29-1; J gene: TRBJ2-3; CDR3 protein: CSHRDHTDTQYF
V gene: TRBV6-2/TRBV6-3; J gene: TRBJ2-3; CDR3 protein: CASTARGLASDTQYF
V gene: TRBV19; J gene: TRBJ1-6; CDR3 protein: CASSIARWGSPLHF
V gene: TRBV11-2; J gene: TRBJ2-3; CDR3 protein: CASSIILAGDTQYF
V gene: TRBV2; J gene: TRBJ1-2; CDR3 protein: CASSEGGDGYGYTF
V gene: TRBV20-1; J gene: TRBJ2-7; CDR3 protein: CSARGAARGGWSYEQYF
V gene: TRBV25-1; J gene: TRBJ1-4; CDR3 protein: CASSVQSGQHEKLFF
V gene: TRBV20-1; J gene: TRBJ2-7; CDR3 protein: CSAEIESNSYEQYF